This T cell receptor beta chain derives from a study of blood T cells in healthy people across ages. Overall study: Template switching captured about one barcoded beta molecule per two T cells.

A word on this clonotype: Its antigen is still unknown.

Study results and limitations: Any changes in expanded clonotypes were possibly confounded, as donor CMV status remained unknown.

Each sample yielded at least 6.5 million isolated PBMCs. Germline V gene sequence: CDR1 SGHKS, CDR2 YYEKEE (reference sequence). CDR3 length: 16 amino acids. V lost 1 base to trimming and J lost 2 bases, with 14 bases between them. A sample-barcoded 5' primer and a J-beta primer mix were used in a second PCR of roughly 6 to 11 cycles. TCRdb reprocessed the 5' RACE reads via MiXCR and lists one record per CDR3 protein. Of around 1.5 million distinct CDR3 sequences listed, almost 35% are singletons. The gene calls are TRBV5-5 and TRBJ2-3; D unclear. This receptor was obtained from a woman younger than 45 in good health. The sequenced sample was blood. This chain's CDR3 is CASSLTIQPSTDTQYF. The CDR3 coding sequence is TGTGCCAGCAGCTTGACGATCCAACCCTCCACAGATACGCAGTATTTT.